What follows are 11 T cell receptor beta chains derived from one specimen sequenced in a study of T cell responses to AZD1222 COVID-19 vaccine. Sequencing used immunoSEQ multiplex PCR; TCRdb keeps in-frame clones, though not all of them. The data contain approximately 100,000 clones, approximately 86% of them singletons. This specimen consisted of peripheral blood, obtained 28 days after the second dose of the MenACWY control vaccine. These receptor sequences come from an adult who received the MenACWY meningococcal vaccine as a control.

This rearrangement joins TRBV7-6 to TRBJ2-5; 7 bases map to TRBD1. The germline gives CDR1 SGHVS, CDR2 FNYEAQ. The CDR3 is made up of 15 amino acids. The J segment lost 2 bases and the V segment lost 5 bases, leaving 8 bases of the junction unmatched. CDR3 amino acids: CASSLTQGWQETQYF. As DNA, the CDR3 is TGTGCCAGCAGCCTGACACAGGGGTGGCAAGAGACCCAGTACTTC.

This clone was detected only a few times. This chain joins TRBV7-2 and TRBJ2-7; TRBD1 agrees at 10 bases. This CDR3 comprises 15 residues. Germline CDR1 and CDR2: SGHTA and FQGNSA. Trimming took 4 bases from V and 5 from J; bases not matched to a gene: 8. CDR3 in amino acids: CASSSAGQGINEQYF. The DNA for the CDR3 is TGTGCCAGCAGCTCGGCGGGACAGGGGATAAACGAGCAGTACTTC. Drawing the rest from reference TRBV7-2 and TRBJ2-7, the complete variable domain is GAGVSQSPSNKVTEKGKDVELRCDPISGHTALYWYRQSLGQGLEFLIYFQGNSAPDKSGLPSDRFSAERTGGSVSTLTIQRTQQEDSAVYLCASSSAGQGINEQYFGPGTRLTVT.

The CDR3 DNA sequence: TGCAGCGTCCGCGGATCACAGGGGTACAATGAGCAGTTCTTC. It yields the protein CSVRGSQGYNEQFF. The chain joins TRBV29-1 to TRBJ2-1; 7 nucleotides agree with TRBD1. Germline CDR1 reads SQVTM; CDR2 reads ANQGSEA. Trimming cost V 6 bases and J 4 bases; bases outside gene matches: 9. The CDR3 is made up of 14 amino acids.

The gene calls are TRBV19 and TRBJ1-5, with TRBD1 matching 10 bases. This CDR3 region has 16 residues. The junction had 4 bases not matched to a gene; V was cut back by 5 bases and J by 0 bases. CDR1 is LNHDA and CDR2 is SQIVND in the germline V gene (reference sequence). The CDR3 bases are TGTGCCAGTAGTTGGGACAGGGGATATAGCAATCAGCCCCAGCATTTT. Translation gives CASSWDRGYSNQPQHF.

The chain combines TRBV4-1 with TRBJ1-6; no definite D call. V lost 1 base, J lost 6 bases, and 10 bases lay in between. The CDR3 length is 15 residues. Germline V CDR1 and CDR2: MGHRA, YSYEKL. The CDR3, as DNA: TGCGCCAGCAGCCAAGTTGGCTACCCTAATTCACCCCTCCACTTT. It codes for CASSQVGYPNSPLHF.

The V gene is TRBV11-2, the J gene TRBJ1-1; 7 bases fit TRBD1. Germline V gene lookup returns CDR1 SGHAT and CDR2 FQNNGV. The CDR3 totals 15 residues. Trimming took 5 bases from V and 4 from J; bases not matched to a gene: 10. The CDR3 DNA reads TGTGCCAGCAGCCGGACAGGCCTAACTGGCACTGAAGCTTTCTTT. Translation gives CASSRTGLTGTEAFF.

This clone turned up a few times. This chain connects TRBV5-1 to TRBJ1-2, with a tentative D call TRBD1 (5 bases). The V gene lost 0 bases and the J gene lost 2 bases, with 11 bases spanning the gap. The CDR3 is made up of 15 amino acids. Germline-derived CDR1 and CDR2 are SGHRS and YFSETQ. The chain's CDR3 is CASSLGGEGNYGYTF. The DNA for the CDR3 is TGCGCCAGCAGCTTGGGCGGTGAGGGGAACTATGGCTACACCTTC.

The chain uses TRBV2 and TRBJ2-5; 12 bases agree with TRBD1. Germline V gene lookup returns CDR1 SNHLY and CDR2 FYNNEI. The V gene end was trimmed by 6 bases and the J gene end by 2 bases; junction bases not matched to a gene: 7. The CDR3 spans 16 residues. This CDR3 is CASRAGTGGTQETQYF. The CDR3 DNA sequence: TGTGCCAGCAGGGCCGGGACAGGGGGCACACAAGAGACCCAGTACTTC.

V gene TRBV19 combines with J gene TRBJ2-7, with 7 bases that match TRBD1. Trimming cost V 11 bases and J 5 bases; bases outside gene matches: 6. Germline CDR1 and CDR2: LNHDA and SQIVND (reference sequence). This CDR3 comprises 11 residues. The CDR3 coding sequence is TGTGCCGTTGGGGACAGTGACGAGCAGTACTTC. It codes for CAVGDSDEQYF.

This sequence joins TRBV10-1 and TRBJ2-7; D may correspond to TRBD1 or TRBD2 (5 bases each). Germline assignment: CDR1 WNHNN and CDR2 SYGVQD (reference sequence). The CDR3 covers 15 residues. V was shortened by 3 bases and J by 3 bases, with 15 bases between the two germline ends. The CDR3 DNA reads TGCGCCAGCAGTGAAGGGACGGCCCAGGGCTACGAGCAGTACTTC. Encoded protein: CASSEGTAQGYEQYF.

The chain employs TRBV27 and TRBJ2-7; the D is unclear. Germline loops: CDR1 MNHEY, CDR2 SMNVEV (reference sequence). This CDR3 has 13 residues. Trimming stripped 2 bases from V and 2 bases from J, with 7 bases between. In DNA, the CDR3 is TGTGCCAGCAGTTTACGGCGGACCTACGAGCAGTACTTC. This codes for CASSLRRTYEQYF.